These T cell receptor beta chains were read from a single sample in a study of Graves' ophthalmopathy and Graves' hyperthyroidism. TCRdb re-analysed the multiplex PCR reads in MiXCR, keeping a single row per CDR3 protein. The sample consists of over a million distinct CDR3 sequences, about 35% of them appearing once. Sequencing input: peripheral blood or thyroid tissue (not recorded which). The receptor source for this set is an adult man with Graves' hyperthyroidism. Each CDR3 is given with its conserved first and last residue. A D gene is named only where the DNA matches it firmly. Size is omitted from some rows. Given values are once, few, many or a class for expanded clones.

D,size,V,J,DNA,CDR3
.,few,TRBV6-5,TRBJ2-5,TGTGCCAGCAGGGAAAAGGCGAGGGAGACCCAGTACTTC,CASREKARETQYF
.,.,TRBV10-3,TRBJ2-7,TGTGCCATCAGTGAGTCAGTGGCCGAAGAGCAGTACTTC,CAISESVAEEQYF
TRBD1,many,TRBV7-2,TRBJ2-6,TGTGCCAGCAGACCCGCGCCTATCGGGACAGGCCATTCTGGGGCCAACGTCCTGACTTTC,CASRPAPIGTGHSGANVLTF
.,.,TRBV30,TRBJ1-5,TGTGCCTGGAGAGGGAGAAGCAATCAGCCCCAGCATTTT,CAWRGRSNQPQHF
.,.,TRBV29-1,TRBJ1-2,TGCAGCGTTGGCGTCCAAGGGGATGGCTACACCTTC,CSVGVQGDGYTF
TRBD1,few,TRBV19,TRBJ1-1,TGTGCCACAACCGGGACAGGGTCATATGAAGCTTTCTTT,CATTGTGSYEAFF
TRBD2,.,TRBV25-1,TRBJ2-1,TGTGCCAGCAGTGTGGGAGGGCCACACAATGAGCAGTTCTTC,CASSVGGPHNEQFF
.,many,TRBV20-1,TRBJ1-6,TGCAGTGCTCTTAAGGGAACACCCCTCCACTTT,CSALKGTPLHF
.,.,TRBV5-5,TRBJ1-4,TGTGCCGGCAGCTTGGACAGCACGAATGAAAAACTGTTTTTT,CAGSLDSTNEKLFF
TRBD1,.,TRBV25-1,TRBJ2-7,TGTGCCAGCAGCTTTCAGACAGGGGTGGGGCAGCAGTACTTC,CASSFQTGVGQQYF
.,few,TRBV20-1,TRBJ1-1,TGCAGTGCTAGAAGACAGATTTCGAACACTGAAGCTTTCTTT,CSARRQISNTEAFF